This passage covers 20 T cell receptor beta chains from one sample sequenced in a study of cytomegalovirus exposure and HLA in healthy donors (dated by TCRdb to about 2017). Libraries were constructed by the immunoSEQ multiplex PCR assay. For the multiplex PCR, a mixture combining 60 forward primers for TCR Vbeta segments and 13 reverse primers for TCR Jbeta segments was used. TCRdb mirrors the immuneACCESS table, restricted to in-frame sequences. Some clones are absent from its copies; in checked studies, under half trace to an unresolved V gene, and the reason for the others is unknown. This sample is represented by over 250,000 clones; just over 70% of them were singletons. The ten largest clonotypes hold under 3% of the sample. The sequenced sample was PBMCs. All receptors derive from a female donor in good health and CMV-seronegative.

This chain uses TRBV5-4 with TRBJ2-7; the match to TRBD2 covers 8 bases. This CDR3 is built from 15 residues. Germline CDR1 reads SGHNT; CDR2 reads YYREEE (reference sequence). Trimming cost V 4 bases and J 0 bases; bases outside gene matches: 6. The CDR3 DNA reads as TGTGCCAGCAGCGTCACGCGGGGGGCCTCCTACGAGCAGTACTTC. Its protein product is CASSVTRGASYEQYF.

This chain uses TRBV7-8 with TRBJ1-3; no firm D call. Trimming removed 5 bases from V and 4 bases from J, with 15 bases in between. The CDR3 length is 15 residues. The germline gives CDR1 SGHVS, CDR2 FQNEAQ. DNA for the CDR3: TGTGCCAGCAGCCCTTGGGGAGGGAAGGGAAACACCATATATTTT. Translated, it gives CASSPWGGKGNTIYF.

The chain employs TRBV19 and TRBJ2-5; 11 bases line up with TRBD2. The V gene's germline CDR1 is LNHDA and CDR2 SQIVND (reference sequence). The CDR3 contains 16 residues. V trimming: 8 bases; J trimming: 1 base; junction bases outside the gene matches: 9. The CDR3 sequence: CASGDIAGGGQETQYF. The CDR3 DNA reads TGTGCCAGTGGGGATATAGCGGGAGGGGGCCAAGAGACCCAGTACTTC.

This sequence joins TRBV6-4 and TRBJ1-4, with 7 bases that match TRBD1. CDR1 is MRHNA, CDR2 SNTAGT, per germline. This CDR3 region has 12 residues. The junction had 3 bases not matched to a gene; V was cut back by 8 bases and J by 6 bases. The chain's CDR3 is CASQGVYEKLFF. CDR3 sequence (DNA): TGTGCCAGCCAGGGGGTGTATGAAAAACTGTTTTTT.

The CDR3 DNA reads as TGTGCCAGCAGATCGGGAGGTGCCCAAGAGACCCAGTACTTC. Translation: CASRSGGAQETQYF. This rearrangement joins TRBV6-1 to TRBJ2-5; 7 nucleotides line up with TRBD2. Germline V lookup: CDR1 MNHNS, CDR2 SASEGT. V was clipped by 6 bases and J by 1 base; unmatched bases: 5. The CDR3 sequence is 14 residues long.

This clone was observed a single time. V is TRBV27 and J is TRBJ1-5; 10 nucleotides match TRBD1. With V trimmed by 6 bases and J by 7 bases, 12 bases remained unmatched. Germline V gives CDR1 MNHEY, CDR2 SMNVEV (reference sequence). The CDR3 totals 16 residues. CDR3 protein: CASSLTGGELPQPQHF. CDR3 coding DNA: TGTGCCAGCAGCCTGACAGGGGGCGAGTTACCCCAGCCCCAGCATTTT.

This clone has only one observation. This chain links TRBV5-4 with TRBJ2-2; D may be TRBD1 (5 bases). The CDR3 is 16 amino acids. The V gene lost 4 bases and the J gene lost 6 bases, with 19 bases spanning the gap. Germline lookup yields CDR1 SGHNT and CDR2 YYREEE (reference sequence). The CDR3 DNA follows: TGTGCCAGCAGCGGCCCAAGGACGCAGGGCGCCGGGGAGCTGTTTTTT. It translates to CASSGPRTQGAGELFF.

The chain recombines TRBV21-1 with TRBJ2-1; the table's TRBD1 call for D was not verified on the DNA. TRBV21-1 is deemed a pseudogene. The CDR3 has 17 amino acids. The chain's CDR3 is CASSERPTGGSYNEQFF. The CDR3 bases are TGTGCCAGCAGCGAGCGGCCAACAGGGGGGTCCTACAATGAGCAGTTCTTC.

The J gene is TRBJ1-1, the V gene TRBV7-9, with TRBD1 matching 9 bases. The V and J ends lost 6 bases and 1 base, in that order; junction bases with no gene match: 9. This CDR3 has 16 residues. Germline V lookup: CDR1 SEHNR, CDR2 FQNEAQ (reference sequence). CDR3 DNA sequence: TGTGCCAGCAGGGCCGGGACAGGGATGGCGAACACTGAAGCTTTCTTT. Residues: CASRAGTGMANTEAFF.

V gene TRBV7-9 combines with J gene TRBJ2-1, with TRBD2 matching 8 bases. The junction had 6 bases not matched to a gene; V was cut back by 5 bases and J by 0 bases. This CDR3 region has 16 residues. The germline V gene has CDR1 SEHNR and CDR2 FQNEAQ (reference sequence). The CDR3 here is CASSEWTSSSYNEQFF. The CDR3 region has the DNA TGTGCCAGCAGCGAATGGACTAGCAGCTCCTACAATGAGCAGTTCTTC.

The chain links TRBV7-9 to TRBJ2-1; 8 bases fit TRBD1. The CDR3 has 14 residues. Trimming took 6 bases from V and 6 from J; bases not matched to a gene: 7. The germline CDR1 and CDR2 sequences are SEHNR and FQNEAQ (reference sequence). CDR3 in DNA: TGTGCCAGCAGTTCGGACAGGGTGACCAATGAGCAGTTCTTC. It translates to CASSSDRVTNEQFF.

This clone has more than one count but fewer than ten. This chain uses TRBV4-1 with TRBJ2-7; 7 bases match TRBD2. The CDR3 has 13 amino acids. CDR1 is MGHRA and CDR2 is YSYEKL in the germline V gene. J lost 7 bases, V lost 0 bases, and 3 bases had no gene match. CDR3 sequence (DNA): TGCGCCAGCAGCCAAGAACAGCGGGGTGAGCAGTACTTC. Amino acids: CASSQEQRGEQYF.

This chain links TRBV7-9 with TRBJ2-3; possible D gene TRBD1, 6 bases. V was cut by 4 bases and J by 4 bases, with 12 bases left in between. The CDR3 loop spans 14 amino acids. Germline V gene data show CDR1 as SEHNR and CDR2 as FQNEAQ (reference sequence). This CDR3 is CASSSPGQPDTQYF. Here the CDR3 DNA reads TGTGCCAGCAGCTCCCCCGGACAGCCAGATACGCAGTATTTT. The whole variable domain, remainder taken from reference TRBV7-9 and TRBJ2-3, is DTGVSQNPRHKITKRGQNVTFRCDPISEHNRLYWYRQTLGQGPEFLTYFQNEAQLEKSRLLSDRFSAERPKGSFSTLEIQRTEQGDSAMYLCASSSPGQPDTQYFGPGTRLTVL.

The chain employs TRBV12-5 and TRBJ2-7, with TRBD1 identical over 12 bases. Losses at the gene ends were 7 bases for V and 7 bases for J; bases not matched to a gene: 14. CDR3 length: 16 residues. CDR1 is LGHNT, CDR2 FRNRAP, per germline. CDR3 protein: CASALTTGQGAREQYF. The CDR3 region has the DNA TGTGCTAGTGCTCTTACCACGGGACAGGGGGCTAGGGAGCAGTACTTC.

This clone was observed once. The junction and the germline gene differ at one end; a read error may be behind it. The V gene is TRBV7-9, the J gene TRBJ1-5, with D possibly matching TRBD1 (5 bases). CDR3 size: 15 residues. CDR1 is SEHNR and CDR2 is FQNEAQ in the germline V gene (reference sequence). In nucleotides, the CDR3 is TGTTCCAGCAGCGGGGGAGGGTTCAGCGAACAGCCCCAGCATTTT. Translating gives CSSSGGGFSEQPQHF.

The V and J genes are TRBV2 and TRBJ2-3; 12 nucleotides align to TRBD2. V shed 2 bases, J shed 7 bases, and the junction held 10 bases outside the gene matches. CDR1 and CDR2 (germline): SNHLY, FYNNEI. The CDR3 loop spans 17 amino acids. The CDR3 coding sequence is TGTGCCAGCAGTGAAACTCGGCTAGCGGGAGGGCTTAATACGCAGTATTTT. Protein sequence: CASSETRLAGGLNTQYF. The complete variable domain, with remaining parts taken from reference TRBV2 and TRBJ2-3, reads EPEVTQTPSHQVTQMGQEVILRCVPISNHLYFYWYRQILGQKVEFLVSFYNNEISEKSEIFDDQFSVERPDGSNFTLKIRSTKLEDSAMYFCASSETRLAGGLNTQYFGPGTRLTVL.

The chain joins TRBV27 to TRBJ2-1, with TRBD2 as a possible D gene (5 bases). The V and J ends lost 5 bases and 5 bases respectively, with 10 bases between them. The CDR3 covers 13 residues. Germline-derived CDR1 and CDR2 are MNHEY and SMNVEV (reference sequence). In DNA, the CDR3 is TGTGCCAGCAGTAGTGGACTCGACAATGAGCAGTTCTTC. Translation: CASSSGLDNEQFF.

This clone has just a few counts. This sequence joins TRBV6-1 and TRBJ1-2, with 7 bases aligning to TRBD1. Germline-derived CDR1 and CDR2 are MNHNS and SASEGT. V lost 5 bases, J lost 4 bases, and 4 bases stayed unmatched. The CDR3 sequence is 13 residues long. CDR3 nucleotide sequence: TGTGCCAGCAGTAACGACAGGGTCTATGGCTACACCTTC. This gives the protein CASSNDRVYGYTF.

This chain connects TRBV27 to TRBJ2-1; 9 nucleotides line up with TRBD1. The V gene end was trimmed by 5 bases and the J gene end by 5 bases; junction bases not matched to a gene: 7. CDR3 size: 15 residues. Germline CDR1 is MNHEY and CDR2 is SMNVEV (reference sequence). The CDR3 loop is CASSEQTGGNNEQFF. The CDR3 DNA sequence: TGTGCCAGCAGTGAACAGACAGGGGGGAACAATGAGCAGTTCTTC.

The CDR3 spells CASSQPWGQGAWEQFF. The DNA for the CDR3 is TGTGCCAGCAGCCAACCGTGGGGACAGGGGGCCTGGGAGCAGTTCTTC. This rearrangement joins TRBV4-2 to TRBJ2-1; 12 bases are shared with TRBD1. With V trimmed by 2 bases and J by 10 bases, 9 bases remained unmatched. The CDR3 is 16 residues long. Looked up from germline, CDR1 is LGHNA and CDR2 is YNFKEQ.